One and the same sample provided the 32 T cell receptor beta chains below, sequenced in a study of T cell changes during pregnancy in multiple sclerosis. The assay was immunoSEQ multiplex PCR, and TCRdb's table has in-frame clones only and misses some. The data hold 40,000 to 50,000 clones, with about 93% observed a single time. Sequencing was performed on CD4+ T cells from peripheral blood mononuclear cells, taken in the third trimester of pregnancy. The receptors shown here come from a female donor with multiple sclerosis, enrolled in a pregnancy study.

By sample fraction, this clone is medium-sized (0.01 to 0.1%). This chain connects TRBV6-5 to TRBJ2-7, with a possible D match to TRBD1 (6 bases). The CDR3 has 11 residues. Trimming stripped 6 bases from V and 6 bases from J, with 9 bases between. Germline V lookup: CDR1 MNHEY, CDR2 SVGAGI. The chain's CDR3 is CASRRGGEQYF. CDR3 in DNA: TGTGCCAGCAGGCGAGGGGGCGAGCAGTACTTC.

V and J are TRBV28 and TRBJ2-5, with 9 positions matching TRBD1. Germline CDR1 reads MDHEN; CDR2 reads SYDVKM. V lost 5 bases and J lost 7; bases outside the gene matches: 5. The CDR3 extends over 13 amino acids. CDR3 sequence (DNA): TGTGCCAGCAGTGTCACGGGACAGGGGACCCAGTACTTC. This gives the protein CASSVTGQGTQYF.

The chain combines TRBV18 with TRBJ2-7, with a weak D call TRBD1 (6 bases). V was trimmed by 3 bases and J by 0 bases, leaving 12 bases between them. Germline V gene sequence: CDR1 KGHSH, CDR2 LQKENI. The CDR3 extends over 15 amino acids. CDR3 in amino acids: CASSPGAESSYEQYF. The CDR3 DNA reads TGTGCCAGCTCACCGGGGGCGGAGAGCTCCTACGAGCAGTACTTC.

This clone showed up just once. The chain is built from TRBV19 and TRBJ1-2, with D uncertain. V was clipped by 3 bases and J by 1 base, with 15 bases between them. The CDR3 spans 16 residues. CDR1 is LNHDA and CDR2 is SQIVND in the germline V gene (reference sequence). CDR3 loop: CASSIVLLAYNYGYTF. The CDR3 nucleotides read TGTGCCAGTAGTATCGTCCTCCTTGCGTATAACTATGGCTACACCTTC.

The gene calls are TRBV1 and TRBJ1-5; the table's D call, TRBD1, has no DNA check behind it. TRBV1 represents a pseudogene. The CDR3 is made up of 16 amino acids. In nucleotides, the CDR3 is TGCACCAGCAGCCAACTCAGGGTGGTAGGCAATCAGCCCCAGCATTTT. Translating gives CTSSQLRVVGNQPQHF.

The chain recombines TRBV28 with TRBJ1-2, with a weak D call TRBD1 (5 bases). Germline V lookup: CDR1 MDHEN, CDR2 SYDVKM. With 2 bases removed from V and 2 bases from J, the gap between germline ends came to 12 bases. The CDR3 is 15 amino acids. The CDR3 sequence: CASSLGGGANYGYTF. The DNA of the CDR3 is TGTGCCAGCAGTTTAGGGGGGGGAGCCAACTATGGCTACACCTTC.

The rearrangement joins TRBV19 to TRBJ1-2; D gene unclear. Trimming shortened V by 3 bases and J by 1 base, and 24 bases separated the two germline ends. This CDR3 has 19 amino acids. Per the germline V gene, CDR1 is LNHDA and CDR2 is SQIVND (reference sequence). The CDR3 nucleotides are TGTGCCAGTAGTATCAACCCCCGGGGAGGACGGGGATATAACTATGGCTACACCTTC. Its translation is CASSINPRGGRGYNYGYTF.

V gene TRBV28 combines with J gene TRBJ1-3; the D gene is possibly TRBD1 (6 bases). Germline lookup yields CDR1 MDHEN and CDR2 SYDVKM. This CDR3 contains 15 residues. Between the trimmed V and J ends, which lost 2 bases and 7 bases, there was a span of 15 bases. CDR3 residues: CASSLGSRGVNTIYF. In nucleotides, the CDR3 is TGTGCCAGCAGTTTAGGGTCCAGGGGAGTTAACACCATATATTTT.

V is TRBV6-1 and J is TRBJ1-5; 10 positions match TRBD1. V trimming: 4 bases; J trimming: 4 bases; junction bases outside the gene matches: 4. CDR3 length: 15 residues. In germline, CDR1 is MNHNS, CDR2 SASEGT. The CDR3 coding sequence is TGTGCCAGCAGTGCTAGGGACAGGGGAAATCAGCCCCAGCATTTT. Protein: CASSARDRGNQPQHF.

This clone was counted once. CDR3: CASSIGLAGEGDTQYF. CDR3 DNA sequence: TGTGCCAGTAGTATAGGACTAGCGGGAGAAGGAGATACGCAGTATTTT. V gene TRBV19 combines with J gene TRBJ2-3, with 12 bases identical to TRBD2. Germline lookup yields CDR1 LNHDA and CDR2 SQIVND (reference sequence). The CDR3 runs 16 residues. The V and J ends lost 1 base and 5 bases, in that order; junction bases with no gene match: 4.

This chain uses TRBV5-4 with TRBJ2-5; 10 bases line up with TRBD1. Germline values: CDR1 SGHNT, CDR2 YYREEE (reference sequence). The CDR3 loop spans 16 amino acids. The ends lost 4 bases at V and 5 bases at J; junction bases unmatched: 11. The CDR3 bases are TGTGCCAGCAGCCCGTCCAGGACAGGGGGGGACGAGACCCAGTACTTC. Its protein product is CASSPSRTGGDETQYF.

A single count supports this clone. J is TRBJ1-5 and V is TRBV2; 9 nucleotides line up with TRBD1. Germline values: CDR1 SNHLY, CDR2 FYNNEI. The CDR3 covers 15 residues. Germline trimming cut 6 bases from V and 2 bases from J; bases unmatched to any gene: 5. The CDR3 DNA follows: TGTGCCAGCAGAGCCGGGACAGGGCGCAATCAGCCCCAGCATTTT. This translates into CASRAGTGRNQPQHF. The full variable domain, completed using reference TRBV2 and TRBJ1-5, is EPEVTQTPSHQVTQMGQEVILRCVPISNHLYFYWYRQILGQKVEFLVSFYNNEISEKSEIFDDQFSVERPDGSNFTLKIRSTKLEDSAMYFCASRAGTGRNQPQHFGDGTRLSIL.

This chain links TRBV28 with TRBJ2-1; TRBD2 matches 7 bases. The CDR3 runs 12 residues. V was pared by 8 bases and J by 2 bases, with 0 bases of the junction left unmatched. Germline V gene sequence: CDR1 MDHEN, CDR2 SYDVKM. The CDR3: CASGRAYNEQFF. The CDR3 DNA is TGTGCCAGCGGGAGGGCCTACAATGAGCAGTTCTTC.

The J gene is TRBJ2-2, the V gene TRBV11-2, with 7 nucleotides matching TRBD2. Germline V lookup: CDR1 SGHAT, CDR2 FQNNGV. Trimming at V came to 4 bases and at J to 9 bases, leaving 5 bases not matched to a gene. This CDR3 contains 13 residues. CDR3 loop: CASSSNGGRELFF. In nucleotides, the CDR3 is TGTGCCAGCAGCTCCAACGGGGGGAGGGAGCTGTTTTTT.

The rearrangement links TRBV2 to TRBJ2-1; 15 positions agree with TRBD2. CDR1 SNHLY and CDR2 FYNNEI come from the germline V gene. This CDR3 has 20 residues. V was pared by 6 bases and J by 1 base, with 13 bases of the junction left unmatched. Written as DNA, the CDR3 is TGTGCCAGCAGGTCGGCACCGGGACTAGCGGGGGGAAGGTCCTACAATGAGCAGTTCTTC. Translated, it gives CASRSAPGLAGGRSYNEQFF. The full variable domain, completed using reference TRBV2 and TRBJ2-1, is EPEVTQTPSHQVTQMGQEVILRCVPISNHLYFYWYRQILGQKVEFLVSFYNNEISEKSEIFDDQFSVERPDGSNFTLKIRSTKLEDSAMYFCASRSAPGLAGGRSYNEQFFGPGTRLTVL.

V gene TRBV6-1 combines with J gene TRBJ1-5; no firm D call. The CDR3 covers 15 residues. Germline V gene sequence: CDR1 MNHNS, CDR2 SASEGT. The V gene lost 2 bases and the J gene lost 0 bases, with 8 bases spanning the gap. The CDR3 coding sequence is TGTGCCAGCAGTGAAAGCCTTGGTAGCAATCAGCCCCAGCATTTT. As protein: CASSESLGSNQPQHF.

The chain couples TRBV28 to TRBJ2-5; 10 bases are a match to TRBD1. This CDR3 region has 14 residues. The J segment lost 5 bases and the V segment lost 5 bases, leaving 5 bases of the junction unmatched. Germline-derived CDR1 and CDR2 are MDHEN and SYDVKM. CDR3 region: CASSGQGVRETQYF. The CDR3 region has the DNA TGTGCCAGCAGTGGACAGGGGGTGAGGGAGACCCAGTACTTC.

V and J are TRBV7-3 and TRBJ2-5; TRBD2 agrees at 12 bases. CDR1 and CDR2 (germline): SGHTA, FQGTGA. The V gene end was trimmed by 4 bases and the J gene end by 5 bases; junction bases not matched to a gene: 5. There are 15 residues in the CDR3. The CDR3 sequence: CASSSSGRAGETQYF. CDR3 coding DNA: TGTGCCAGCAGCTCTAGCGGGAGGGCCGGGGAGACCCAGTACTTC.

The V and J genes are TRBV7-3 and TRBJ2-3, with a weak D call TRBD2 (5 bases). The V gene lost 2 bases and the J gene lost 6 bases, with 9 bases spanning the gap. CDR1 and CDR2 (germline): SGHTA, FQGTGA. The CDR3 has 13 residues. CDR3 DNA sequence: TGTGCCAGCAGCTTACGGCGGGCGGATACGCAGTATTTT. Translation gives CASSLRRADTQYF.

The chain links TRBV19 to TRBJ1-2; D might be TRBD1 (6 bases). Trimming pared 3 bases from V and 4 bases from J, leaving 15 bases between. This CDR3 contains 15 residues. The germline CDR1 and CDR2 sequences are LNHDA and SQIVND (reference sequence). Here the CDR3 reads CASSIRGDTFYGYTF. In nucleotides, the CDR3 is TGTGCCAGTAGTATCAGGGGAGACACCTTCTATGGCTACACCTTC. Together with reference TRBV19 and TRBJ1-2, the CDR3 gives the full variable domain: DGGITQSPKYLFRKEGQNVTLSCEQNLNHDAMYWYRQDPGQGLRLIYYSQIVNDFQKGDIAEGYSVSREKKESFPLTVTSAQKNPTAFYLCASSIRGDTFYGYTFGSGTRLTVV.

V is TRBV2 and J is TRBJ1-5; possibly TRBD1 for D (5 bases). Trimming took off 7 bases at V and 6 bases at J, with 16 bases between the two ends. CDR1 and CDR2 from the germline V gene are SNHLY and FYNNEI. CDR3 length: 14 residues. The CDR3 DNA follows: TGTGCCAGCAATGACCGACAGAACAGTCAGCCCCAGCATTTT. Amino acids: CASNDRQNSQPQHF.

The CDR3 loop is CASSTRGGTNSGNTIYF. CDR3 sequence (DNA): TGTGCCAGCAGCACCCGGGGGGGGACAAACTCTGGAAACACCATATATTTT. V and J are TRBV7-9 and TRBJ1-3; a possible D gene is TRBD1 (6 bases). CDR3 length equals 17 residues. V was cut by 5 bases and J by 0 bases, with 17 bases left in between. Germline CDR1 and CDR2: SEHNR and FQNEAQ (reference sequence).

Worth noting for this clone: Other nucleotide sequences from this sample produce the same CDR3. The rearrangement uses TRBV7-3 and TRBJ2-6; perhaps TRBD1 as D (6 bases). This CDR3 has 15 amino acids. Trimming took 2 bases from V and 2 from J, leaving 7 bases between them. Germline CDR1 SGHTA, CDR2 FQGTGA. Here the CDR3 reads CASSLGQPGANVLTF. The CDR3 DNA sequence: TGTGCCAGCAGCTTAGGACAGCCTGGGGCCAACGTCCTGACTTTC.

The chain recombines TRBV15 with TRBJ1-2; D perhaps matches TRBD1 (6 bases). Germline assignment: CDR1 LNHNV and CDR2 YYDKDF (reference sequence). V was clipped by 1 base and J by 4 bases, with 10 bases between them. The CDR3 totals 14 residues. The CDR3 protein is CATSRGRGTYGYTF. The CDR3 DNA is TGTGCCACCAGCAGAGGCAGGGGTACCTATGGCTACACCTTC.

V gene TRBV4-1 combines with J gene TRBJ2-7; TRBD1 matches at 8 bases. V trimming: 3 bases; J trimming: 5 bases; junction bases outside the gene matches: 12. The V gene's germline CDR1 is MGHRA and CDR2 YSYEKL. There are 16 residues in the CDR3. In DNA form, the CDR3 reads TGCGCCAGCAGCCAGAAGACGGGACAGGCGTACGACGAGCAGTACTTC. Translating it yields CASSQKTGQAYDEQYF.

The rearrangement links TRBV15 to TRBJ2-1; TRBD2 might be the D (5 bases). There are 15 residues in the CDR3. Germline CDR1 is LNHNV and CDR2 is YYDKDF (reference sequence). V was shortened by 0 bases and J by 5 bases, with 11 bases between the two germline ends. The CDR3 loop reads CATSRDLPGNNEQFF. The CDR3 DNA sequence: TGTGCCACCAGCAGAGATCTTCCCGGGAACAATGAGCAGTTCTTC.

The CDR3: CASSLEGAGVYGYTF. The CDR3, as DNA: TGCGCCAGCAGCTTGGAGGGGGCAGGGGTCTATGGCTACACCTTC. The genes are TRBV5-1 and TRBJ1-2, with 7 bases matching TRBD1. This CDR3 comprises 15 residues. Germline V lookup: CDR1 SGHRS, CDR2 YFSETQ. V was pared by 0 bases and J by 4 bases, with 6 bases of the junction left unmatched.

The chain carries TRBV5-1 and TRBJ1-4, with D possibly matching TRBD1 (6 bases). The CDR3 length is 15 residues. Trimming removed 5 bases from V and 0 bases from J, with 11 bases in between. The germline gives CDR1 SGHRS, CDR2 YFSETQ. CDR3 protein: CASRIGGATNEKLFF. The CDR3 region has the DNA TGCGCCAGCAGAATAGGGGGTGCAACTAATGAAAAACTGTTTTTT.

CDR3 coding DNA: TGCGCCAGCAGCCGTGCGGAGGGGAGGGAGACCCAGTACTTC. Translating gives CASSRAEGRETQYF. The gene calls are TRBV4-1 and TRBJ2-5, with D possibly being TRBD2 (6 bases). The CDR3 is made up of 14 amino acids. Germline V gene sequence: CDR1 MGHRA, CDR2 YSYEKL. The germline V and J ends were trimmed by 4 bases and 5 bases, with 14 bases remaining between them.

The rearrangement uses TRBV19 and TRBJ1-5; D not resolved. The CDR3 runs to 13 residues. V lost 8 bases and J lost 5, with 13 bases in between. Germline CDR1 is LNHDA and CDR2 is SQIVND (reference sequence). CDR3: CASSITGDQPQHF. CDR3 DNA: TGTGCCAGTTCCATTACCGGTGATCAGCCCCAGCATTTT.

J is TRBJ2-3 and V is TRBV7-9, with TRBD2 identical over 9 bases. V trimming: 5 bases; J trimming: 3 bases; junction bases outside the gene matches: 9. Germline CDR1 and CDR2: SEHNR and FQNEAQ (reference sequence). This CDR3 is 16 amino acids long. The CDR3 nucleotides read TGTGCCAGCAGCCCTTTAGCGGGGGATGCGACAGATACGCAGTATTTT. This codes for CASSPLAGDATDTQYF. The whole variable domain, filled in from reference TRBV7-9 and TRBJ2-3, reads DTGVSQNPRHKITKRGQNVTFRCDPISEHNRLYWYRQTLGQGPEFLTYFQNEAQLEKSRLLSDRFSAERPKGSFSTLEIQRTEQGDSAMYLCASSPLAGDATDTQYFGPGTRLTVL.

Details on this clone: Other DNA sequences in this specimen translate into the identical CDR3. The CDR3 sequence is CASSLSPGQGDYGYTF. The CDR3 nucleotides are TGCGCCAGCAGCTTATCACCGGGACAGGGAGACTATGGCTACACCTTC. The rearrangement uses TRBV5-1 and TRBJ1-2; TRBD1 matches 9 bases. The CDR3 consists of 16 residues. Germline V CDR1 and CDR2: SGHRS, YFSETQ. The J segment lost 3 bases and the V segment lost 2 bases, leaving 8 bases of the junction unmatched. The complete variable domain, with remaining parts taken from reference TRBV5-1 and TRBJ1-2, reads KAGVTQTPRYLIKTRGQQVTLSCSPISGHRSVSWYQQTPGQGLQFLFEYFSETQRNKGNFPGRFSGRQFSNSRSEMNVSTLELGDSALYLCASSLSPGQGDYGYTFGSGTRLTVV.